The TCR beta chain described here comes from a study of blood T cell repertoires in COVID-19. V lost 1 base, J lost 5 bases, and 14 bases lay in between. This CDR3 is 16 amino acids long. Germline V gene lookup returns CDR1 MNHNS and CDR2 SASEGT. Method: immunoSEQ multiplex PCR; TCRdb's copy keeps in-frame clones and lacks some. Here the sample spans more than 150,000 clones, more than 65% being singletons. This chain joins TRBV6-1 and TRBJ1-4; D possibly corresponds to TRBD1 (5 bases). Specimen: PBMCs or T cells enriched from blood (not recorded which). The clonotype comes from a man in his forties or fifties who had recovered from COVID-19. The CDR3, as DNA: TGTGCCAGCAGTGAAGAATGGGGTCGGGGGAATGAAAAACTGTTTTTT. It is translated as CASSEEWGRGNEKLFF.